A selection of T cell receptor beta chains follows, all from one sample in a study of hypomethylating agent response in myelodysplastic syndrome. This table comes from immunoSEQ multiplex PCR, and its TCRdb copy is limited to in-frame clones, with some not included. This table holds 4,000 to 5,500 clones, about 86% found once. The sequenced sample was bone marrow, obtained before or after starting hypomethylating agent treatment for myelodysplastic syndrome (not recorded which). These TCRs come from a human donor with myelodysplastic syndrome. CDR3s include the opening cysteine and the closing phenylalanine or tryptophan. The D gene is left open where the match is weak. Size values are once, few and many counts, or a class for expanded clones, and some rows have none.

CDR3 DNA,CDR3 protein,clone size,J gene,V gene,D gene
TGCGCCAGCAGCTTGGCCTGGGTAGGGGAGGACTACGAGCAGTACTTC,CASSLAWVGEDYEQYF,-,TRBJ2-7,TRBV5-1,-
TGTGCCAGCAGCTTGGACGTGGGGAGAACCGGGGAGCTGTTTTTT,CASSLDVGRTGELFF,-,TRBJ2-2,TRBV5-6,-
TGTGCCAGCAGCTTAGGATCCGGGGGTTTGCCCCAGCATTTT,CASSLGSGGLPQHF,-,TRBJ1-5,TRBV11-2,-
TGTGCCACTTTCCAGGGGGCTGGATATGGCTACACCTTC,CATFQGAGYGYTF,-,TRBJ1-2,TRBV6-5,TRBD1
TGCGCCAGCAGCTTTTTAGCGGGGCCCTCCTACAATGAGCAGTTCTTC,CASSFLAGPSYNEQFF,-,TRBJ2-1,TRBV5-1,TRBD2
TGCGCCAGCAGCTTGAGGCCCCAAGAGACCCAGTACTTC,CASSLRPQETQYF,-,TRBJ2-5,TRBV5-1,-
TGTGCCAGCAGCGGTACGGGGTCTGGCTACACCTTC,CASSGTGSGYTF,few,TRBJ1-2,TRBV11-3,-
TGCGCCAGCAGCCGGGGGACAGTAAATTCACCCCTCCACTTT,CASSRGTVNSPLHF,large,TRBJ1-6,TRBV4-1,TRBD1
TGTGCCAGCAGTGAAATAGGAGGGAATCTGGCCGGGCAGTACTTC,CASSEIGGNLAGQYF,-,TRBJ2-7,TRBV2,-
TGCGCCAGCAGCCTTCTTGACAGGGCTAATGAAAAACTGTTTTTT,CASSLLDRANEKLFF,-,TRBJ1-4,TRBV4-1,TRBD1
TGTGCCAGCAAGGGGACCTCTGGGGCCAACGTCCTGACTTTC,CASKGTSGANVLTF,-,TRBJ2-6,TRBV2,-
TGTGCCAGCAGTCAGACCTACGAGCAGTACTTC,CASSQTYEQYF,-,TRBJ2-7,TRBV14,-
TGCGCCAGCAAGGGGGGCGCGGATCAGCCCCAGCATTTT,CASKGGADQPQHF,-,TRBJ1-5,TRBV10-2,-
TGTGCCAGCAGTTTAATGGGGCGCAAGAACGAGCAGTACTTC,CASSLMGRKNEQYF,few,TRBJ2-7,TRBV27,-
TGCGCCAGCAGACGGCAGGACTCCTACGAGCAGTACTTC,CASRRQDSYEQYF,-,TRBJ2-7,TRBV5-1,-
TGTGCCAGCAGCTTTTCCGATCGGCCCCTCCACTTT,CASSFSDRPLHF,few,TRBJ1-6,TRBV7-9,-
TGTGCCAGTAGTGTCAGGGGCAATGAGCAGTTCTTC,CASSVRGNEQFF,-,TRBJ2-1,TRBV19,-
TGTGCCAGCAGTGAAAGGGGACAGGGGAGATTGTTCTTC,CASSERGQGRLFF,-,TRBJ1-2,TRBV6-1,TRBD1
TGTGCCAGCAGTGACAGGGGGCGGTACGAGCAGTACTTC,CASSDRGRYEQYF,-,TRBJ2-7,TRBV2,TRBD1
TGTGCCAGCAGCTCTAAAGCGGTGGTCGGGCCTAGCACAGATACGCAGTATTTT,CASSSKAVVGPSTDTQYF,-,TRBJ2-3,TRBV7-8,-
TGTGCCAGCAGCTTGGCGGGCAACTATGGCTACACCTTC,CASSLAGNYGYTF,few,TRBJ1-2,TRBV7-6,-
TGTGCCAGCTCACCGGGGACAGGGGCCTATGGCTACACCTTC,CASSPGTGAYGYTF,-,TRBJ1-2,TRBV18,TRBD1
TGTGCCAGCAGCGTAGTTCCGAGCGGGGGGGCAGGGGATACGCAGTATTTT,CASSVVPSGGAGDTQYF,-,TRBJ2-3,TRBV9,TRBD2
TGTGCCAGTAGATTCACAGGGTCTCGCAATCAGCCCCAGCATTTT,CASRFTGSRNQPQHF,-,TRBJ1-5,TRBV19,-
TGTGCCAGCAGTGTAGCGGGGGCACGGAACACCGGGGAGCTGTTTTTT,CASSVAGARNTGELFF,-,TRBJ2-2,TRBV2,TRBD2
TGTGCCTTGACAGCCCACTCCTACGAGCAGTACTTC,CALTAHSYEQYF,-,TRBJ2-7,TRBV30,-
TGTGCCAGCAGTTCAAACAGGGATTATGGCTACACCTTC,CASSSNRDYGYTF,large,TRBJ1-2,TRBV6-5,-
TGCGCCAGCAGCTTGGGTGCCGGTTTCAATGAGCAGTTCTTC,CASSLGAGFNEQFF,once,TRBJ2-1,TRBV5-1,-
TGTGCCAGCAGCTTAGAGGACAGACCCTACGAGCAGTACTTC,CASSLEDRPYEQYF,-,TRBJ2-7,TRBV7-9,-
TGTGCCAGCAGCCTCCCCGACAGGGGGCGTGAGCAGCCCCAGCATTTT,CASSLPDRGREQPQHF,-,TRBJ1-5,TRBV9,TRBD1
TGTGCCAGCACACCGGGACAGGGGGTCACAGATACGCAGTATTTT,CASTPGQGVTDTQYF,-,TRBJ2-3,TRBV7-9,TRBD1
TGTGCCAGCAGCTTAGACAACAGGTTGAACACTGAAGCTTTCTTT,CASSLDNRLNTEAFF,once,TRBJ1-1,TRBV11-2,-
TGTGCCAGTAATCAGGGCCCCGCTGGAAACACCATATATTTT,CASNQGPAGNTIYF,-,TRBJ1-3,TRBV19,-
TGTGCCAGCAGCTTAATGAGCCCGACAGGGAGGGATGAAAAACTGTTTTTT,CASSLMSPTGRDEKLFF,-,TRBJ1-4,TRBV13,TRBD1
TGTGCCAGCAGCCCATCCGGGACCCAGAGAGGTCAGCCCCAGCATTTT,CASSPSGTQRGQPQHF,-,TRBJ1-5,TRBV7-6,-
TGTGCCAGCAGTATCGGGATGCTAACACCCCTCCACTTT,CASSIGMLTPLHF,-,TRBJ1-6,TRBV27,-